This T cell receptor beta chain was sequenced in a study of cytomegalovirus exposure and HLA in healthy donors. Study details: Approximately 180 million T cells yielded roughly 120 million unique TCR beta sequences in earlier analysis.

Study results and caveats: Per published reports, the classifier diagnosed cytomegalovirus status with high specificity and sensitivity. CMV serostatus was the only recorded immune exposure for donors.

This clone turned up a few times. The antigen is unknown. Trimming took 5 bases from V and 9 from J, leaving 17 bases between them. The CDR3 is 14 amino acids. The V gene's germline CDR1 is MGHRA and CDR2 YSYEKL. The PCR made use of 60 Vbeta and 13 Jbeta primers. Using immunoSEQ multiplex PCR, the repertoire was profiled, and TCRdb retains in-frame clones only, with some absent. The table has 150,000 to 200,000 clones, approximately 80% seen once. This clonotype was sampled from a male donor in good health and CMV-seropositive. Specimen: PBMCs. The chain carries TRBV4-1 and TRBJ2-1; D possibly corresponds to TRBD1 (6 bases). CDR3 in DNA: TGCGCCAGCAGCTCCTACAGGGATCTTGCTGAGCAGTTCTTC. Amino acids: CASSSYRDLAEQFF.